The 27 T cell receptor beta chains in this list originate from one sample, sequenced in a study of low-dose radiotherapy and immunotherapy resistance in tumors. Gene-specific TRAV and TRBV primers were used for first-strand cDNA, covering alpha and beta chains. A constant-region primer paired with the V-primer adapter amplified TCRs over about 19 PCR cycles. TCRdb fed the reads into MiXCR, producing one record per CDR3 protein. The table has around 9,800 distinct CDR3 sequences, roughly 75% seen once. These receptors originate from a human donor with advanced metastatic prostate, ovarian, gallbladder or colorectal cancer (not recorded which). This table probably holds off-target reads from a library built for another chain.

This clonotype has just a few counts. CDR3 loop: CASSQVTPGLASSYNEQFF. The DNA of the CDR3 is TGTGCCAGCAGCCAAGTAACCCCTGGACTAGCGAGCTCCTACAATGAGCAGTTCTTC. The chain is built from TRBV3-1 and TRBJ2-1; 9 positions match TRBD2. Germline V lookup: CDR1 LGHDT, CDR2 YNNKEL (reference sequence). The CDR3 loop spans 19 amino acids. J lost 0 bases, V lost 1 base, and 10 bases had no gene match.

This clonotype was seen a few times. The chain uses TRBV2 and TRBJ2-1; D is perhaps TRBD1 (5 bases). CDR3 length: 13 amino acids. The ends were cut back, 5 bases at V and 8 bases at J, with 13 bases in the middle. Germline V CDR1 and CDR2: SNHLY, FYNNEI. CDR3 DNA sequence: TGTGCCAGCAGTAGCCGTAGGGGCGATGAGCAGTTCTTC. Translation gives CASSSRRGDEQFF. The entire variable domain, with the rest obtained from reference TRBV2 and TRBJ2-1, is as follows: EPEVTQTPSHQVTQMGQEVILRCVPISNHLYFYWYRQILGQKVEFLVSFYNNEISEKSEIFDDQFSVERPDGSNFTLKIRSTKLEDSAMYFCASSSRRGDEQFFGPGTRLTVL.

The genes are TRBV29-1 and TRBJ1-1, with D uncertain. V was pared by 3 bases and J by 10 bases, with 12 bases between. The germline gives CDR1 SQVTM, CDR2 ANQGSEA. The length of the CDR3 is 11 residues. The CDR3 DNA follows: TGCAGCGTTGAGGGCACAGCGTCAGCTTTCTTT. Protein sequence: CSVEGTASAFF.

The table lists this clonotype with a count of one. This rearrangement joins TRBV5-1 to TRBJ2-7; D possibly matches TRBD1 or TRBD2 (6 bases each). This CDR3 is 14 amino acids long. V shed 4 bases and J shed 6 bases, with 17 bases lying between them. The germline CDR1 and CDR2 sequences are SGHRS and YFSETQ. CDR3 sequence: CASSPGGGNSEQYF. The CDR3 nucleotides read TGCGCCAGCAGCCCTGGAGGGGGGAATAGCGAGCAGTACTTC.

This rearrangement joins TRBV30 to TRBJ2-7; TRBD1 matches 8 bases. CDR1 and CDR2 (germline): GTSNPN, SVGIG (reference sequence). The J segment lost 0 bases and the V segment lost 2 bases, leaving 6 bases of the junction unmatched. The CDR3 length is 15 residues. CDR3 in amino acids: CAWSPGQGISYEQYF. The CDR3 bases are TGTGCCTGGAGTCCAGGACAGGGTATCTCCTACGAGCAGTACTTC.

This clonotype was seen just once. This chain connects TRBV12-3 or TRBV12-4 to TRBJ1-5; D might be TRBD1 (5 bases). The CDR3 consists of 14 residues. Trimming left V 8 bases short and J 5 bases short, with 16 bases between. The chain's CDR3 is CASHMGQGDQPQHF. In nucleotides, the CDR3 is TGTGCCAGCCATATGGGGCAGGGTGATCAGCCCCAGCATTTT.

The CDR3 region has the DNA TGTGCCAGCAGTACGACAGGGCACACTGAAGCTTTCTTT. Translated, it gives CASSTTGHTEAFF. The chain has TRBV28 and TRBJ1-1; 7 bases line up with TRBD1. CDR3 length: 13 amino acids. The J segment lost 3 bases and the V segment lost 5 bases, leaving 3 bases of the junction unmatched. The germline gives CDR1 MDHEN, CDR2 SYDVKM.

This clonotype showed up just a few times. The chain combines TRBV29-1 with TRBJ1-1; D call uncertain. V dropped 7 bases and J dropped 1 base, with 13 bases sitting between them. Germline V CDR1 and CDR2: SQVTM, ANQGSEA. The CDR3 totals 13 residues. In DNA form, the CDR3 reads TGCAGCGCCGGGCAGCAGAAGAACACTGAAGCTTTCTTT. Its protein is CSAGQQKNTEAFF.

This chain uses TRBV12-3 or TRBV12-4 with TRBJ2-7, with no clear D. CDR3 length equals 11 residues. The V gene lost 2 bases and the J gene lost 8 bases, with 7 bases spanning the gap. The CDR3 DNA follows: TGTGCCAGCAGTTTAAAAGACCAGCAGTACTTC. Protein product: CASSLKDQQYF.

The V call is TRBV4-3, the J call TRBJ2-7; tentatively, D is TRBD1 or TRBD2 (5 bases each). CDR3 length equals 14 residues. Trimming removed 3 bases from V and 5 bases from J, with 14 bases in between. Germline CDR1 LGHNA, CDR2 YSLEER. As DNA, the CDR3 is TGCGCCAGCAGCCAGTTCCGGGGCCGGGACGAGCAGTACTTC. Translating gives CASSQFRGRDEQYF.

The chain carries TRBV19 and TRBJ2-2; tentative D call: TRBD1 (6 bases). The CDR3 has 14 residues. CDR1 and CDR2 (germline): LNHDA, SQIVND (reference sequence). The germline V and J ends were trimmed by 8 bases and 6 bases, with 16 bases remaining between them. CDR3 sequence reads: CASGRQDRPGELFF. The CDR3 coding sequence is TGTGCCAGTGGGAGACAGGATCGCCCCGGGGAGCTGTTTTTT.

CDR3 region: CASSPGLAGARYEQYF. The CDR3 DNA is TGTGCCAGCAGTCCGGGACTAGCGGGAGCCAGATACGAGCAGTACTTC. The chain is built from TRBV6-5 and TRBJ2-7; 14 bases agree with TRBD2. Per the germline V gene, CDR1 is MNHEY and CDR2 is SVGAGI. This CDR3 spans 16 amino acids. Trimming took 5 bases from V and 4 from J; bases not matched to a gene: 7.

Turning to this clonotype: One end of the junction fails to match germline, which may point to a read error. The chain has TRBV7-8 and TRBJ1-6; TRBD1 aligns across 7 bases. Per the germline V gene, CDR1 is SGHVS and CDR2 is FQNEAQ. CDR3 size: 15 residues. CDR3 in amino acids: CASSSGQVIASPVHF. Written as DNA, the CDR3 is TGTGCCAGCAGCTCAGGACAGGTCATTGCTTCACCCGTCCACTTT.

Written as DNA, the CDR3 is TGTGCCAGCAGCAAAGCGTTTCGGGAATCCCACGAGCAGTACTTC. Amino acids: CASSKAFRESHEQYF. The chain has TRBV21-1 and TRBJ2-7; the table's D gene call, TRBD1, was not cross checked with the DNA. TRBV21-1 is marked as a pseudogene. The CDR3 totals 15 residues.

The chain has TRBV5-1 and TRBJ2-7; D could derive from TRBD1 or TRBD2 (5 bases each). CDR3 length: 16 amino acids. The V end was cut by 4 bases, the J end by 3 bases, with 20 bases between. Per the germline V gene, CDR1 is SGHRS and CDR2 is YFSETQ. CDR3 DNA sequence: TGCGCCAGCAGCCCGCTTGTTGGGGGTCGAGGCTACGAGCAGTACTTC. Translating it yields CASSPLVGGRGYEQYF.

The CDR3 spells CATSRVLGAGESEQYF. The CDR3 DNA reads as TGTGCCACCAGCAGAGTATTAGGAGCGGGAGAGTCCGAGCAGTACTTC. The V and J genes are TRBV15 and TRBJ2-7; 8 bases line up with TRBD2. Germline V gene sequence: CDR1 LNHNV, CDR2 YYDKDF (reference sequence). The CDR3 is 16 amino acids. V dropped 1 base and J dropped 6; count of bases not matched to a gene: 11.

The CDR3 DNA reads as TGTGCTAGCCAAAGAGACCTTGATGAGCAGTTCTTC. Its translation: CASQRDLDEQFF. The V call is TRBV12-5, the J call TRBJ2-1; D not resolved. CDR1 and CDR2 from the germline V gene are LGHNT and FRNRAP. V was pared by 9 bases and J by 8 bases, with 14 bases between. The CDR3 runs to 12 residues. Using reference TRBV12-5 and TRBJ2-1 for the parts outside the CDR3, the full variable domain is DARVTQTPRHKVTEMGQEVTMRCQPILGHNTVFWYRQTMMQGLELLAYFRNRAPLDDSGMPKDRFSAEMPDATLATLKIQPSEPRDSAVYFCASQRDLDEQFFGPGTRLTVL.

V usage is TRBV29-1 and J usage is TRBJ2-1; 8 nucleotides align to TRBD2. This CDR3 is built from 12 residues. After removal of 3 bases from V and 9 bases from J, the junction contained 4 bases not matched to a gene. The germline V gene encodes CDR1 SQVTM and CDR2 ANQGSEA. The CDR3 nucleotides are TGCAGCGTTGAGCGGGAGGTTGGTGAGCAGTTCTTC. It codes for CSVEREVGEQFF.

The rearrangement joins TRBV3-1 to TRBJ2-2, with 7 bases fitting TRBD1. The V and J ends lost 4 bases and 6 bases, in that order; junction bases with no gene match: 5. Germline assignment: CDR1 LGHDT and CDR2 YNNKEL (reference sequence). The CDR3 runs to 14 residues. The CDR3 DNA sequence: TGTGCCAGCAGCCCAAGACAGGGCGCCGGGGAGCTGTTTTTT. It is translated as CASSPRQGAGELFF.

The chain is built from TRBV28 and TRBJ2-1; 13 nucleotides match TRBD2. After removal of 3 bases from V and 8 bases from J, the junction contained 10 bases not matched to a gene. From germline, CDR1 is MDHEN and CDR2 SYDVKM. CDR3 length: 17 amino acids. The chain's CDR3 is CASSFSTSGRAGDEQFF. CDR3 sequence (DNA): TGTGCCAGCAGTTTCTCCACTAGCGGGAGGGCCGGCGATGAGCAGTTCTTC. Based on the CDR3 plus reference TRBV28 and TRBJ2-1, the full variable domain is DVKVTQSSRYLVKRTGEKVFLECVQDMDHENMFWYRQDPGLGLRLIYFSYDVKMKEKGDIPEGYSVSREKKERFSLILESASTNQTSMYLCASSFSTSGRAGDEQFFGPGTRLTVL.

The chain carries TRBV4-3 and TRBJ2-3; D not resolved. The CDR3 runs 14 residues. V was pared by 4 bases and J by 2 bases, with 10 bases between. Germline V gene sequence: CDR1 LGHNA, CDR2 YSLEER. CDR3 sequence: CASSPWLDTDTQYF. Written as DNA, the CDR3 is TGCGCCAGCAGCCCGTGGCTGGACACAGATACGCAGTATTTT.

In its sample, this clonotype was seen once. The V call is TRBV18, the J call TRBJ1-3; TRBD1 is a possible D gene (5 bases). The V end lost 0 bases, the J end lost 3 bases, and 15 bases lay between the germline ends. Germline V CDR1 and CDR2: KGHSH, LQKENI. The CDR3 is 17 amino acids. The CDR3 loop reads CASSPPDGAIGGNTIYF. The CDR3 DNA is TGTGCCAGCTCACCACCGGACGGGGCGATAGGTGGAAACACCATATATTTT.

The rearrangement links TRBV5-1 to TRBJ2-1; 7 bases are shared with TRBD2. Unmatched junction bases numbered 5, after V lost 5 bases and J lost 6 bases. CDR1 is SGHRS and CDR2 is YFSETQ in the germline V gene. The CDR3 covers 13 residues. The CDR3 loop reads CASRRGTTNEQFF. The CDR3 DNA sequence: TGCGCCAGCAGGAGAGGGACTACCAATGAGCAGTTCTTC.

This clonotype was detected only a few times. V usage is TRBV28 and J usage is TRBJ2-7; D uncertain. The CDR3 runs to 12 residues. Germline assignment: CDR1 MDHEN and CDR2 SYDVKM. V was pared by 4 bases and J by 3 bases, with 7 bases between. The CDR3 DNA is TGTGCCAGCAGTTGGGGAAGCTACGAGCAGTACTTC. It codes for CASSWGSYEQYF.

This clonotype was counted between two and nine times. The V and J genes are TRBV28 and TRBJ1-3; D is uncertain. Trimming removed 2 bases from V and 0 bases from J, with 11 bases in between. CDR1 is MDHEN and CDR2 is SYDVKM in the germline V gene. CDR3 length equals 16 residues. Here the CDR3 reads CASSLRSGSSGNTIYF. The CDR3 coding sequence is TGTGCCAGCAGTTTACGTTCGGGGAGCTCTGGAAACACCATATATTTT.

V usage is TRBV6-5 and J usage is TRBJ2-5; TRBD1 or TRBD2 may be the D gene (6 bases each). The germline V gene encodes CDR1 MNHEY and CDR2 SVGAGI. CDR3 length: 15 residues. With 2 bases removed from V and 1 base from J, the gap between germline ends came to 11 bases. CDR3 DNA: TGTGCCAGCAGTTACGGCGGGACACCCCAAGAGACCCAGTACTTC. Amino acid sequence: CASSYGGTPQETQYF.

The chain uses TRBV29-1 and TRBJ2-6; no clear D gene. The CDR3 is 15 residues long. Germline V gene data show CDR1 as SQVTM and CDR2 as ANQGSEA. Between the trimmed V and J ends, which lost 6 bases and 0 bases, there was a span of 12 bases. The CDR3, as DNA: TGCAGCGTCCTAGACGATACCTCTGGGGCCAACGTCCTGACTTTC. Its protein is CSVLDDTSGANVLTF. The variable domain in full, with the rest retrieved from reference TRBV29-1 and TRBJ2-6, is SAVISQKPSRDICQRGTSLTIQCQVDSQVTMMFWYRQQPGQSLTLIATANQGSEATYESGFVIDKFPISRPNLTFSTLTVSNMSPEDSSIYLCSVLDDTSGANVLTFGAGSRLTVL.